This TCR beta chain was found in a study of immune evolution from preneoplasia to lung adenocarcinoma. This clone appeared a single time. Profiling relied on immunoSEQ multiplex PCR, and the TCRdb table lists in-frame clones only, not all of them. The table shows 5,000 or so clones, with roughly 72% occurring only once. This CDR3 contains 14 residues. V was shortened by 2 bases and J by 4 bases, with 8 bases between the two germline ends. Germline loops: CDR1 MDHEN, CDR2 SYDVKM. The chain carries TRBV28 and TRBJ1-4, with D possibly being TRBD1 (5 bases). The material sequenced was FFPE minimally invasive lung adenocarcinoma tissue. The TCR sequence derives from a person aged 60-79 years with lung adenocarcinoma. The CDR3, as DNA: TGTGCCAGCAGTTTAGAGGGGTATAATGAAAAACTGTTTTTT. Translating it yields CASSLEGYNEKLFF.